Below are 28 T cell receptor beta chains sequenced from a single sample in a study of blood T cells in healthy people across ages. PCR was performed a second time for roughly 7 to 11 cycles using a sample-barcoded 5' primer and a J-beta primer mix. From the 5' RACE reads, TCRdb called clonotypes with MiXCR, one entry per CDR3 protein. The table has approximately 600,000 distinct CDR3 sequences, 58% seen once. Sequenced material: blood. The origin of the receptors is a man aged 55 to 70 in good health.

This clonotype appeared a few times. The CDR3 loop is CASNSAGGPVETQYF. CDR3 coding DNA: TGTGCCAGCAATTCAGCGGGGGGGCCAGTGGAGACCCAGTACTTC. The chain uses TRBV9 and TRBJ2-5, with 10 bases that match TRBD2. Germline CDR1 and CDR2: SGDLS and YYNGEE. J lost 5 bases, V lost 6 bases, and 10 bases had no gene match. CDR3 size: 15 residues.

This clonotype showed up just a few times. The chain employs TRBV27 and TRBJ2-7, with a possible D match to TRBD1 (5 bases). Trimming shortened V by 6 bases and J by 2 bases, and 11 bases separated the two germline ends. Germline CDR1 and CDR2: MNHEY and SMNVEV (reference sequence). The CDR3 has 13 residues. CDR3 nucleotides: TGTGCCAGCAGGCCGGCAGGGCCCTACGAGCAGTACTTC. Translating gives CASRPAGPYEQYF.

This clonotype was counted a few times. The J gene is TRBJ2-5, the V gene TRBV5-6; 7 bases fit TRBD1. J gave up 4 bases and V 6 bases, and 9 bases lay outside the gene matches. The CDR3 contains 14 residues. CDR1 and CDR2 from the germline V gene are SGHDT and YYEEEE. The CDR3 is CASNWRQGVETQYF. The CDR3 DNA sequence: TGTGCCAGCAACTGGAGGCAGGGGGTAGAGACCCAGTACTTC.

There are many counts of this clonotype. The chain joins TRBV5-1 to TRBJ2-1, with 7 positions matching TRBD1. CDR1 SGHRS and CDR2 YFSETQ come from the germline V gene. Trimming at V came to 4 bases and at J to 3 bases, leaving 1 base not matched to a gene. This CDR3 is 13 amino acids long. CDR3 protein: CASSRDSYNEQFF. CDR3 DNA: TGCGCCAGCAGCCGGGACAGCTACAATGAGCAGTTCTTC.

This rearrangement joins TRBV11-2 to TRBJ2-1; 8 bases match TRBD1. V gave up 6 bases and J gave up 6 bases; unmatched junction bases: 10. This CDR3 is built from 15 residues. Germline loops: CDR1 SGHAT, CDR2 FQNNGV. The CDR3 bases are TGTGCCAGCAGTTACGGACAGGGTGTCCGCAATGAGCAGTTCTTC. As protein: CASSYGQGVRNEQFF. The full variable domain, its missing parts supplied by reference TRBV11-2 and TRBJ2-1, is EAGVAQSPRYKIIEKRQSVAFWCNPISGHATLYWYQQILGQGPKLLIQFQNNGVVDDSQLPKDRFSAERLKGVDSTLKIQPAKLEDSAVYLCASSYGQGVRNEQFFGPGTRLTVL.

V is TRBV27 and J is TRBJ2-1, with 12 bases fitting TRBD2. This CDR3 comprises 14 residues. V trimming: 5 bases; J trimming: 5 bases; junction bases outside the gene matches: 1. The V gene's germline CDR1 is MNHEY and CDR2 SMNVEV (reference sequence). The DNA for the CDR3 is TGTGCCAGCAGTGCTAGCGGGAGGGACAATGAGCAGTTCTTC. This gives the protein CASSASGRDNEQFF.

The CDR3 is CAINQDTQETQYF. The CDR3 DNA reads TGTGCCATCAATCAGGACACCCAAGAGACCCAGTACTTC. The V call is TRBV10-3, the J call TRBJ2-5; weak D call: TRBD1 (5 bases). CDR1 is ENHRY and CDR2 is SYGVKD in the germline V gene. Trimming stripped 7 bases from V and 1 base from J, with 10 bases between. The CDR3 extends over 13 amino acids.

V and J are TRBV24-1 and TRBJ2-1; perhaps TRBD1 as D (5 bases). CDR1 KGHDR and CDR2 SFDVKD come from the germline V gene. With 3 bases removed from V and 0 bases from J, the gap between germline ends came to 14 bases. The CDR3 covers 17 residues. This CDR3 is CATSDPSKGPSYNEQFF. The CDR3 nucleotides are TGTGCCACCAGTGATCCATCGAAGGGGCCCTCCTACAATGAGCAGTTCTTC.

The J gene is TRBJ1-2, the V gene TRBV10-3, with 7 bases matching TRBD1. Germline V gene lookup returns CDR1 ENHRY and CDR2 SYGVKD. V lost 3 bases to trimming and J lost 8 bases; unmatched junction nucleotides: 6. The CDR3 spans 13 residues. This chain's CDR3 is CAISDTGDWGYTF. The CDR3 DNA follows: TGTGCCATCAGTGATACAGGGGATTGGGGCTACACCTTC.

V is TRBV10-3 and J is TRBJ1-5; 10 positions match TRBD1. Germline V CDR1 and CDR2: ENHRY, SYGVKD. The CDR3 is 14 amino acids. V shed 5 bases and J 5 bases; nucleotides not matched to a gene: 3. This CDR3 reads CAISRGTGDQPQHF. The CDR3, as DNA: TGTGCCATCAGTAGAGGGACAGGGGATCAGCCCCAGCATTTT.

The chain has TRBV5-1 and TRBJ1-1, with D perhaps matching TRBD1 (5 bases). CDR1 SGHRS and CDR2 YFSETQ come from the germline V gene. Trimming pared 3 bases from V and 2 bases from J, leaving 14 bases between. The CDR3 covers 15 residues. The CDR3 DNA reads as TGCGCCAGCAGCTCTCAGGGTTCGGCTAACACTGAAGCTTTCTTT. Encoded protein: CASSSQGSANTEAFF.

The chain links TRBV15 to TRBJ2-1; D remains ambiguous. Germline CDR1 is LNHNV and CDR2 is YYDKDF (reference sequence). The V and J ends lost 5 bases and 4 bases respectively, with 9 bases between them. This CDR3 contains 13 residues. CDR3 amino acids: CATSPGTYNEQFF. CDR3 DNA sequence: TGTGCCACCAGCCCTGGAACATACAATGAGCAGTTCTTC.

The V call is TRBV5-1, the J call TRBJ2-3; 9 positions agree with TRBD1. J lost 4 bases, V lost 5 bases, and 8 bases had no gene match. The V gene's germline CDR1 is SGHRS and CDR2 YFSETQ. CDR3 length: 15 amino acids. This chain's CDR3 is CASRSSGQGSDTQYF. The CDR3 coding sequence is TGCGCCAGCAGGTCGTCGGGACAGGGATCAGATACGCAGTATTTT.

The rearrangement joins TRBV2 to TRBJ2-1, with TRBD2 matching over 9 bases. The trim removed 3 bases at V and 9 bases at J, leaving 9 bases unmatched. Germline V gene data show CDR1 as SNHLY and CDR2 as FYNNEI. The CDR3 totals 15 residues. The CDR3 region is CASSEGGGASAEQFF. In nucleotides, the CDR3 is TGTGCCAGCAGTGAGGGCGGGGGGGCTTCGGCTGAGCAGTTCTTC. The whole variable domain, remainder taken from reference TRBV2 and TRBJ2-1, is EPEVTQTPSHQVTQMGQEVILRCVPISNHLYFYWYRQILGQKVEFLVSFYNNEISEKSEIFDDQFSVERPDGSNFTLKIRSTKLEDSAMYFCASSEGGGASAEQFFGPGTRLTVL.

The rearrangement uses TRBV2 and TRBJ2-1; D perhaps matches TRBD2 (5 bases). The germline V and J ends were trimmed by 8 bases and 0 bases, with 11 bases remaining between them. Germline CDR1 reads SNHLY; CDR2 reads FYNNEI. CDR3 length: 14 residues. CDR3 in amino acids: CASPKEGSYNEQFF. The CDR3 nucleotides read TGTGCCAGCCCTAAAGAGGGCTCCTACAATGAGCAGTTCTTC.

This clonotype was observed a few times. V is TRBV6-5 and J is TRBJ1-1; D call uncertain. V lost 6 bases and J 0 bases, leaving 17 bases between the germline ends. Per the germline V gene, CDR1 is MNHEY and CDR2 is SVGAGI. There are 16 residues in the CDR3. CDR3 amino acids: CASSQLGRTLNTEAFF. Here the CDR3 DNA reads TGTGCCAGCAGCCAACTAGGGCGCACACTGAACACTGAAGCTTTCTTT.

This chain links TRBV5-6 with TRBJ1-2; 7 bases are shared with TRBD1. Trimming took 4 bases from V and 4 from J; bases not matched to a gene: 4. This CDR3 region has 13 residues. Germline assignment: CDR1 SGHDT and CDR2 YYEEEE. The CDR3: CASSAQGTYGYTF. The DNA for the CDR3 is TGTGCCAGCAGCGCACAGGGGACCTATGGCTACACCTTC.

The chain employs TRBV4-2 and TRBJ2-1; no clear D gene. Trimming stripped 0 bases from V and 7 bases from J, with 10 bases between. The CDR3 consists of 14 residues. Per the germline V gene, CDR1 is LGHNA and CDR2 is YNFKEQ. This chain's CDR3 is CASSQDLGWNEQFF. DNA for the CDR3: TGTGCCAGCAGCCAAGATCTGGGGTGGAATGAGCAGTTCTTC.

The rearrangement uses TRBV6-6 and TRBJ2-4; 11 bases map to TRBD1. Near its end, the DNA agrees better with TRBJ2-7, so the J call may be wrong. This CDR3 comprises 16 residues. The germline gives CDR1 MNHNY, CDR2 SVGAGI (reference sequence). The CDR3 DNA sequence: TGTGCCAGCAGTTACTCGAATCCGGGACAGGGGGTCGAGCAGTACTTC. Translated: CASSYSNPGQGVEQYF.

The table lists this clonotype with a few counts. The chain carries TRBV6-5 and TRBJ2-7; D not resolved. Germline-derived CDR1 and CDR2 are MNHEY and SVGAGI. The CDR3 has 16 amino acids. V was shortened by 0 bases and J by 3 bases, with 15 bases between the two germline ends. The CDR3 DNA follows: TGTGCCAGCAGTTACTCGAGGAGCGACTGGGGCTACGAGCAGTACTTC. It yields the protein CASSYSRSDWGYEQYF.

This chain's CDR3 is CASTSTGPGYGYTF. For the CDR3, the DNA is TGTGCCAGCACCTCAACAGGACCCGGGTATGGCTACACCTTC. The chain has TRBV7-9 and TRBJ1-2, with D perhaps TRBD1 (5 bases). CDR1 and CDR2 from the germline V gene are SEHNR and FQNEAQ (reference sequence). The germline V and J ends were trimmed by 7 bases and 5 bases, with 17 bases remaining between them. This CDR3 is built from 14 residues.

The gene calls are TRBV12-3 or TRBV12-4 and TRBJ2-4, with TRBD2 as a possible D gene (5 bases). CDR3 length: 15 amino acids. The V and J ends lost 2 bases and 0 bases respectively, with 8 bases between them. The CDR3 DNA reads TGTGCCAGCAGTTTAAGGAGGTCAGCCAAAAACATTCAGTACTTC. It specifies CASSLRRSAKNIQYF.

The V and J genes are TRBV20-1 and TRBJ2-5, with D possibly TRBD2 on 5 matching bases. The CDR3 consists of 11 residues. V lost 6 bases, J lost 5 bases, and 10 bases lay in between. Germline lookup yields CDR1 DFQATT and CDR2 SNEGSKA (reference sequence). Here the CDR3 DNA reads TGCAGTGCACCGGAGGCGGAGACCCAGTACTTC. This translates into CSAPEAETQYF.

A remark on this clonotype: At one end, the junction sequence differs from germline, possibly due to a read error. The rearrangement links TRBV3-1 to TRBJ2-1, with D perhaps TRBD1 (5 bases). The CDR3 has 13 amino acids. Germline CDR1 LGHDT, CDR2 YNNKEL (reference sequence). Here the CDR3 DNA reads TGTGCCAGCACCCAAGACAGCCACAATGAGCAGTTCTTC. This gives the protein CASTQDSHNEQFF.

The chain is built from TRBV11-2 and TRBJ1-5; D not resolved. The V end lost 0 bases, the J end lost 4 bases, and 7 bases lay between the germline ends. The CDR3 loop spans 14 amino acids. From germline, CDR1 is SGHAT and CDR2 FQNNGV. Written as DNA, the CDR3 is TGTGCCAGCAGCTTAGATCACCGTAATCAGCCCCAGCATTTT. Translating gives CASSLDHRNQPQHF. The complete variable domain, with remaining parts taken from reference TRBV11-2 and TRBJ1-5, reads EAGVAQSPRYKIIEKRQSVAFWCNPISGHATLYWYQQILGQGPKLLIQFQNNGVVDDSQLPKDRFSAERLKGVDSTLKIQPAKLEDSAVYLCASSLDHRNQPQHFGDGTRLSIL.

The gene calls are TRBV7-2 and TRBJ2-1, with 7 bases lining up with TRBD2. V dropped 6 bases and J dropped 0; count of bases not matched to a gene: 5. This CDR3 is built from 15 residues. CDR1 and CDR2 from the germline V gene are SGHTA and FQGNSA. CDR3 coding DNA: TGTGCCAGCAGGGGGGGGGGGAGCTCCTACAATGAGCAGTTCTTC. It is translated as CASRGGGSSYNEQFF. The variable domain in full, with the rest retrieved from reference TRBV7-2 and TRBJ2-1, is GAGVSQSPSNKVTEKGKDVELRCDPISGHTALYWYRQSLGQGLEFLIYFQGNSAPDKSGLPSDRFSAERTGGSVSTLTIQRTQQEDSAVYLCASRGGGSSYNEQFFGPGTRLTVL.

This clonotype occurred a few times. V usage is TRBV28 and J usage is TRBJ2-7, with a weak D call TRBD1 (6 bases). The DNA matches TRBJ2-5 better at its end, which makes the J call doubtful. Germline loops: CDR1 MDHEN, CDR2 SYDVKM. This CDR3 has 14 residues. CDR3 sequence (DNA): TGTGCCAGCAGCCGCCCAGGGGCGGGAGAGACCCAGTACTTC. This codes for CASSRPGAGETQYF.

This clonotype has only a few counts. The chain links TRBV29-1 to TRBJ2-5; 8 nucleotides line up with TRBD2. After removal of 3 bases from V and 2 bases from J, the junction contained 5 bases not matched to a gene. The CDR3 length is 14 residues. The germline CDR1 and CDR2 sequences are SQVTM and ANQGSEA. The CDR3 reads CSVDPSGGQETQYF. CDR3 nucleotides: TGCAGCGTTGACCCGAGCGGGGGTCAAGAGACCCAGTACTTC.